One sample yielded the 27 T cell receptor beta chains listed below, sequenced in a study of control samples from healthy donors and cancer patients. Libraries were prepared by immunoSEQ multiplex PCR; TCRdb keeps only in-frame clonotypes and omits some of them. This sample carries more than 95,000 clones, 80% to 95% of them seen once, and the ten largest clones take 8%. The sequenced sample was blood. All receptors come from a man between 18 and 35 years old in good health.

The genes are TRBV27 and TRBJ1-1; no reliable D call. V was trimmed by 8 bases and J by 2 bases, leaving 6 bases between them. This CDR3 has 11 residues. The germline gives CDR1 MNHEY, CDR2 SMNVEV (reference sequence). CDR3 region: CASVGNTEAFF. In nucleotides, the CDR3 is TGTGCCAGCGTGGGAAACACTGAAGCTTTCTTT.

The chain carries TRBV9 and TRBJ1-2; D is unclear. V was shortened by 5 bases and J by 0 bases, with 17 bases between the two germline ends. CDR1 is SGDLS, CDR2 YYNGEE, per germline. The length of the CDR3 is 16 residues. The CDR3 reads CASSAGPETSNYGYTF. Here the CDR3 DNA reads TGTGCCAGCAGTGCGGGCCCTGAGACCTCTAACTATGGCTACACCTTC.

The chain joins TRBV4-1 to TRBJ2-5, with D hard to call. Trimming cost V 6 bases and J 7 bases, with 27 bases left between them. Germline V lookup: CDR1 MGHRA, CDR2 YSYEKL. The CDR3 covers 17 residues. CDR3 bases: TGCGCCAGCAGTCACCAAGCCTCCATTACCCAACGAGGGACCCAGTACTTC. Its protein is CASSHQASITQRGTQYF.

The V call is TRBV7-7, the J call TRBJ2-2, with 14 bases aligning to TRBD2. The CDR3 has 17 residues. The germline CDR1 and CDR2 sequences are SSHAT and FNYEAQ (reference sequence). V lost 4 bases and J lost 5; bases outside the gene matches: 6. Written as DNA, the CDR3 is TGTGCCAGCAGCTCGCTGGGACTAGCGGGAGTTACCGGGGAGCTGTTTTTT. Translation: CASSSLGLAGVTGELFF. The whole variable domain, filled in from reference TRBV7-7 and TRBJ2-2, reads GAGVSQSPRYKVTKRGQDVTLRCDPISSHATLYWYQQALGQGPEFLTYFNYEAQPDKSGLPSDRFSAERPEGSISTLTIQRTEQRDSAMYRCASSSLGLAGVTGELFFGEGSRLTVL.

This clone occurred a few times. The CDR3 loop reads CASSSPASGRARVQETQYF. The CDR3 DNA follows: TGTGCCAGCAGCTCCCCCGCCAGCGGGAGGGCCCGGGTCCAAGAGACCCAGTACTTC. The chain joins TRBV7-2 to TRBJ2-5; TRBD2 matches 10 bases. Germline lookup yields CDR1 SGHTA and CDR2 FQGNSA. V lost 4 bases to trimming and J lost 1 base; unmatched junction nucleotides: 15. The CDR3 length is 19 residues.

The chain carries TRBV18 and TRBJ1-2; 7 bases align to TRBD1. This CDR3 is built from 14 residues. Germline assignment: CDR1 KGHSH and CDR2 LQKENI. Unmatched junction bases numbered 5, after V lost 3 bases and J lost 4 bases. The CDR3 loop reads CASSPDRDSYGYTF. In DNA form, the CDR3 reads TGTGCCAGCTCACCGGACCGGGACAGCTATGGCTACACCTTC.

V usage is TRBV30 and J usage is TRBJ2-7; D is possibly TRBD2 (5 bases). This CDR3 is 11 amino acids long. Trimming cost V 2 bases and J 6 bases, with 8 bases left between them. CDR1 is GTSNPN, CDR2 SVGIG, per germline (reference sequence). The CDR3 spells CAWSLAVEQYF. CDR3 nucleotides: TGTGCCTGGAGTCTAGCCGTCGAGCAGTACTTC.

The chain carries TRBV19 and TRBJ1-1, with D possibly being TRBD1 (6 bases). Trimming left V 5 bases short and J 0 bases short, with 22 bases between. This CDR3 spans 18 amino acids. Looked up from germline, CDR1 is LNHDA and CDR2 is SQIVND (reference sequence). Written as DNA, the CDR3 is TGTGCCAGTAGTTCTCATTGGGGGGACACTCTACTGAACACTGAAGCTTTCTTT. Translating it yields CASSSHWGDTLLNTEAFF.

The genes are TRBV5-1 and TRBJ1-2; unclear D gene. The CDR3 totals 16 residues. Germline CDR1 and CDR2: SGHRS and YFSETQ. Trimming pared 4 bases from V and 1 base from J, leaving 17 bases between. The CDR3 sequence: CASSPAGSNNNYGYTF. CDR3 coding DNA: TGCGCCAGCAGCCCTGCCGGCAGCAACAATAACTATGGCTACACCTTC.

The CDR3 here is CASSHGVEDGYTF. Written as DNA, the CDR3 is TGTGCCAGCTCACACGGTGTCGAAGATGGCTACACCTTC. V gene TRBV18 combines with J gene TRBJ1-2, with D uncertain. This CDR3 region has 13 residues. Trimming left V 4 bases short and J 6 bases short, with 12 bases between. Germline CDR1 is KGHSH and CDR2 is LQKENI.

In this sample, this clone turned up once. The CDR3 here is CASSLAGLQISYEQYF. CDR3 nucleotides: TGTGCCAGCAGCTTGGCGGGACTCCAAATATCCTACGAGCAGTACTTC. V and J are TRBV7-9 and TRBJ2-7; possible D gene TRBD2, 6 bases. CDR3 length: 16 residues. Germline loops: CDR1 SEHNR, CDR2 FQNEAQ (reference sequence). Deletions cut 3 bases from V and 1 base from J, with 16 bases between.

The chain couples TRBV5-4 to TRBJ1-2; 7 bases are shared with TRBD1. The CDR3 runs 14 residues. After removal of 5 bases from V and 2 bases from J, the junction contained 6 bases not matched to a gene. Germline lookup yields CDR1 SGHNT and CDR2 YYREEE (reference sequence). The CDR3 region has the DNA TGTGCCAGCAGACTGAAGGGGGCCAACTATGGCTACACCTTC. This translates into CASRLKGANYGYTF.

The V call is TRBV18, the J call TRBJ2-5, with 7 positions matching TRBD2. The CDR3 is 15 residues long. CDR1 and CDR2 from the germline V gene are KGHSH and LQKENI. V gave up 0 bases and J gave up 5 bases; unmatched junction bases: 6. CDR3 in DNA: TGTGCCAGCTCACCACCCGGGACTACGTTGGAGACCCAGTACTTC. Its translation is CASSPPGTTLETQYF.

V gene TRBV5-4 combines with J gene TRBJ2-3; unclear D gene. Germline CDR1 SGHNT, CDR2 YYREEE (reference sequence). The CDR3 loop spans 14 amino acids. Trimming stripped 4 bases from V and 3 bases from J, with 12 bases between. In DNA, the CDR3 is TGTGCCAGCAGCACACGCTTTGATACAGATACGCAGTATTTT. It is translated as CASSTRFDTDTQYF. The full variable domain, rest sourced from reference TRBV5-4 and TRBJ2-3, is ETGVTQSPTHLIKTRGQQVTLRCSSQSGHNTVSWYQQALGQGPQFIFQYYREEENGRGNFPPRFSGLQFPNYSSELNVNALELDDSALYLCASSTRFDTDTQYFGPGTRLTVL.

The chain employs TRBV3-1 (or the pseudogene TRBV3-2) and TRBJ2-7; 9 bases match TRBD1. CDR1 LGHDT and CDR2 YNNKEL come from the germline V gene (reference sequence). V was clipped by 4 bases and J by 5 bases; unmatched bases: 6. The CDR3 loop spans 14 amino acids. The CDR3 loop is CASSRTGEIHEQYF. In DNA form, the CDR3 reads TGTGCCAGCAGCCGGACAGGGGAGATTCACGAGCAGTACTTC.

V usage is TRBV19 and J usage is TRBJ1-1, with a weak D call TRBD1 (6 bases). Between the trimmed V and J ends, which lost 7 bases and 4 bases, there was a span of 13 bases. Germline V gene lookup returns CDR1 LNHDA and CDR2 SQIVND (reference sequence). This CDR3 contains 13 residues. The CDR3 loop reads CASNRGRGTEAFF. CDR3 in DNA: TGTGCCAGTAATCGCGGCAGGGGCACTGAAGCTTTCTTT.

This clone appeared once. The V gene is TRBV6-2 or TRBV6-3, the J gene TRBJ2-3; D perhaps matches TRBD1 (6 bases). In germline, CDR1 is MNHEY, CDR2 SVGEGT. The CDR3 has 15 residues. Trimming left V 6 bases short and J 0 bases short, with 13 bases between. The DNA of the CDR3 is TGTGCCAGCAGCGCACAGGGTGGGAGCACAGATACGCAGTATTTT. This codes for CASSAQGGSTDTQYF.

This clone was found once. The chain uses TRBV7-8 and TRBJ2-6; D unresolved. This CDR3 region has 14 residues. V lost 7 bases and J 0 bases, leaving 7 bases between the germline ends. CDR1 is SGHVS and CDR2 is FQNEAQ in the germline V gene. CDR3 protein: CASKLRSGANVLTF. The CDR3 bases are TGTGCCAGCAAGCTACGCTCTGGGGCCAACGTCCTGACTTTC.

This chain's CDR3 is CASSIGGTGELFF. The CDR3 DNA is TGCGCCAGCAGCATAGGGGGCACCGGGGAGCTGTTTTTT. This chain connects TRBV10-1 to TRBJ2-2, with D possibly being TRBD1 (6 bases). With 6 bases removed from V and 4 bases from J, the gap between germline ends came to 9 bases. Germline V gene lookup returns CDR1 WNHNN and CDR2 SYGVQD (reference sequence). The CDR3 extends over 13 amino acids.

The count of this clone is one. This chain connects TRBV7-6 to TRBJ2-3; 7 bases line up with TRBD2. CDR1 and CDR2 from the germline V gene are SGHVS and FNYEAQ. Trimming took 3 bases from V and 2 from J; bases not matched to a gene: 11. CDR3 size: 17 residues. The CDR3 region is CASSFSRSSGATDTQYF. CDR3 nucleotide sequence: TGTGCCAGCAGCTTCAGTAGGTCCAGCGGGGCCACAGATACGCAGTATTTT.

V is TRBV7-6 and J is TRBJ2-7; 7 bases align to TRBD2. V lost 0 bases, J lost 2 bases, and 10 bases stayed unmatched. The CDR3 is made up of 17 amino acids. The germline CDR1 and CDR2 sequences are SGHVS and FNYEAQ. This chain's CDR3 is CASSLASVAGGAYEQYF. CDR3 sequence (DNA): TGTGCCAGCAGCTTAGCGTCGGTAGCGGGTGGCGCCTACGAGCAGTACTTC.

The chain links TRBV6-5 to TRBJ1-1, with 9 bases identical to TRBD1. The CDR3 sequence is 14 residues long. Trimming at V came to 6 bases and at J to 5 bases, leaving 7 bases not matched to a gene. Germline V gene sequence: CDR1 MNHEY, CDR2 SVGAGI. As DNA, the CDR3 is TGTGCCAGCAGCGGGGGACAGGGTGGAACTGAAGCTTTCTTT. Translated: CASSGGQGGTEAFF.

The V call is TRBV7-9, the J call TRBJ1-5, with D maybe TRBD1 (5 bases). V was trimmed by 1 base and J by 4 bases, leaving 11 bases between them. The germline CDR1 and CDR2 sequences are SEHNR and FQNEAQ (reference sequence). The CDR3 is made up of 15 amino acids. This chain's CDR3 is CASSLGADSNQPQHF. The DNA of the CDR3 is TGTGCCAGCAGCTTAGGCGCTGACAGTAATCAGCCCCAGCATTTT. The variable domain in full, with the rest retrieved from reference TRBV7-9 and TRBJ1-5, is DTGVSQNPRHKITKRGQNVTFRCDPISEHNRLYWYRQTLGQGPEFLTYFQNEAQLEKSRLLSDRFSAERPKGSFSTLEIQRTEQGDSAMYLCASSLGADSNQPQHFGDGTRLSIL.

The CDR3 loop reads CASSSFGIEAFF. The CDR3 DNA follows: TGTGCCAGCAGCTCATTCGGAATTGAAGCTTTCTTT. This chain connects TRBV11-2 to TRBJ1-1, with D unresolved. CDR3 length equals 12 residues. V lost 4 bases and J 7 bases, leaving 10 bases between the germline ends. Germline V gene data show CDR1 as SGHAT and CDR2 as FQNNGV.

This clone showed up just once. CDR3 in DNA: TGTGCCAGCAGCTTGGGAGGACAATCCTACGAGCAGTACTTC. Amino acids: CASSLGGQSYEQYF. J is TRBJ2-7 and V is TRBV5-6, with D perhaps TRBD1 (5 bases). This CDR3 is 14 amino acids long. V shed 0 bases and J shed 1 base, with 8 bases lying between them. Germline V lookup: CDR1 SGHDT, CDR2 YYEEEE.

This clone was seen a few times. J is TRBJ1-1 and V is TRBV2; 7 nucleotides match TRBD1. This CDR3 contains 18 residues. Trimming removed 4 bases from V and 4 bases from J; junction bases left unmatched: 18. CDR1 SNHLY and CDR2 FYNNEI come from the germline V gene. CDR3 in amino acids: CASSVLSGGNRIVTEAFF. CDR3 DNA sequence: TGTGCCAGCAGTGTGTTGTCAGGGGGGAATAGAATTGTCACTGAAGCTTTCTTT.

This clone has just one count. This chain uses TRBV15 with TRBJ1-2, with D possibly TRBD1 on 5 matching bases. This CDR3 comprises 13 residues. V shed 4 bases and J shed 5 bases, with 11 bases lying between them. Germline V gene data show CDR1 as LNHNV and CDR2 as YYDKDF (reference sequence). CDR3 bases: TGTGCCACCAGCATCGGGGGTGGTTATGGCTACACCTTC. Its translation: CATSIGGGYGYTF.